This note documents a single T cell receptor (beta chain) sequence. Its antigen is as yet unknown. The data belong to a study of STAT3 mutations in large granular lymphocyte leukemia. Study outcomes and limitations: A small but highly pathogenic clone may have been missed. Every T-cell large granular lymphocyte leukemia patient had at least one immunodominant TCR beta clonotype.

CDR1 SGHRS and CDR2 YFSETQ come from the germline V gene. CDR3 size: 14 residues. Trimming took 0 bases from V and 8 from J, leaving 11 bases between them. The method was immunoSEQ multiplex PCR; TCRdb's version includes in-frame clones alone and lacks a portion of them. The sample has approximately 2,500 clones; 80% to 90% are singletons. The sample taken for sequencing was peripheral blood mononuclear cells. The gene calls are TRBV5-1 and TRBJ1-4; D is possibly TRBD1 (5 bases). The TCR comes from a woman aged 70-85 years with T-cell large granular lymphocyte leukemia. Some clones in this sample may be carry-over from other donors' samples. The CDR3 loop reads CASSLVGRGEKLFF. In DNA form, the CDR3 reads TGCGCCAGCAGCTTGGTAGGGAGGGGCGAAAAACTGTTTTTT.